This T cell receptor (beta chain) was recorded in a study of blood T cell repertoires in COVID-19. Germline CDR1 SGHAT, CDR2 FQNNGV. This CDR3 spans 17 amino acids. Unmatched junction bases numbered 14, after V lost 1 base and J lost 6 bases. Seattle's cohort entered during active infection and was followed longitudinally. Per the original methods: The assay estimated nucleated cells by amplifying reference gene primers. TCRdb's table, derived via immunoSEQ multiplex PCR, lists solely in-frame clones and lacks some. V and J calls and clone size are copied from that table; D and trimming were computed from the DNA. The table has hundreds of thousands of clones, around 86% seen once.

The TCR originated in a woman older than 75 with COVID-19, enrolled during active disease. The rearrangement links TRBV11-2 to TRBJ2-5; 7 positions agree with TRBD2. Sequencing was done on a sample of peripheral blood. CDR3 sequence (DNA): TGTGCCAGCAGCTTAGTATTGGCGGGGGACCCCCACCAGACCCAGTACTTC. It yields the protein CASSLVLAGDPHQTQYF.